The 5 T cell receptor beta chains reported below all come from one sample, sequenced in a study of cytomegalovirus exposure and HLA in healthy donors. The PCR contained 60 Vbeta and 13 Jbeta primers. Assay used: immunoSEQ multiplex PCR; TCRdb lists only in-frame clones, some missing. The sample includes tens of thousands of clones, approximately 70% of them seen just once. The sample taken for sequencing was PBMCs. The receptor set was obtained from a woman aged 45-59 years in good health and CMV-seropositive.

This clone was counted between two and nine times. The gene calls are TRBV4-2 and TRBJ2-2; D is undetermined. CDR3 size: 14 residues. Germline loops: CDR1 LGHNA, CDR2 YNFKEQ. Trimming shortened V by 0 bases and J by 2 bases, and 4 bases separated the two germline ends. The CDR3 bases are TGTGCCAGCAGCCAAGACGTCAACACCGGGGAGCTGTTTTTT. Translated: CASSQDVNTGELFF.

The J gene is TRBJ2-3, the V gene TRBV7-8; 9 positions agree with TRBD2. Germline CDR1 reads SGHVS; CDR2 reads FQNEAQ. V was clipped by 5 bases and J by 3 bases; unmatched bases: 9. This CDR3 has 16 amino acids. The CDR3 bases are TGTGCCAGCAGCCTCCCATCTAGCGGGATAACAGATACGCAGTATTTT. Amino acid sequence: CASSLPSSGITDTQYF.

This clone was recorded a few times. The genes are TRBV6-1 and TRBJ1-3; TRBD1 agrees at 9 bases. CDR1 MNHNS and CDR2 SASEGT come from the germline V gene. Germline trimming cut 4 bases from V and 2 bases from J; bases unmatched to any gene: 3. The CDR3 has 15 amino acids. CDR3 loop: CASSARTGAGNTIYF. In nucleotides, the CDR3 is TGTGCCAGCAGTGCCCGGACAGGGGCTGGAAACACCATATATTTT.

V is TRBV7-8 and J is TRBJ2-3, with 8 bases fitting TRBD2. Losses at the gene ends were 0 bases for V and 5 bases for J; bases not matched to a gene: 7. The CDR3 loop spans 16 amino acids. The V gene's germline CDR1 is SGHVS and CDR2 FQNEAQ. The CDR3 nucleotides read TGTGCCAGCAGCTTAGCGGGCGGGGGGCGGGGAGATACGCAGTATTTT. This sequence encodes CASSLAGGGRGDTQYF.

The J gene is TRBJ1-5, the V gene TRBV5-4, with a tentative D call TRBD1 (5 bases). V was pared by 0 bases and J by 3 bases, with 13 bases between. CDR3 length: 16 residues. Germline assignment: CDR1 SGHNT and CDR2 YYREEE (reference sequence). The CDR3 sequence is CASSLAGPGINQPQHF. As DNA, the CDR3 is TGTGCCAGCAGCTTGGCAGGGCCCGGTATCAATCAGCCCCAGCATTTT.